The rows below give T cell receptor beta chains drawn from one sample of a study of regulatory T cells in long-lasting Graves disease. Each CDR3 protein is one row after TCRdb ran MiXCR on the multiplex PCR reads. Among fewer than 500,000 distinct CDR3 sequences, 15% to 20% were seen once, and the ten largest hold 9% to 15%. The sample also formed part of further work on T cells in Graves' hyperthyroidism and ophthalmopathy.

Sequences were derived from peripheral blood mononuclear cells (PBMCs), sampled at new diagnosis, from a patient treated with antithyroid drugs. Receptor source: a man aged 40-49 years with Graves disease. Both conserved end residues are part of each CDR3. The order of the fields is V gene, J gene, clone size, D gene, CDR3 protein, CDR3 DNA. A D gene is named only where the DNA matches it firmly. Clone size is shown for a subset of rows, as once, few, many or a class of expanded clone.

TRBV6-9	TRBJ2-3	.	.	CAGSWKGGDTQYF	TGTGCCGGCAGTTGGAAGGGAGGTGATACGCAGTATTTT
TRBV6-2/TRBV6-3	TRBJ1-4	many	.	CASREGGTREKLFF	TGTGCCAGCAGGGAAGGAGGGACTCGTGAAAAACTGTTTTTT
TRBV11-2	TRBJ2-5	many	.	CASSSEKTGVVETQYF	TGTGCCAGCAGCTCCGAGAAGACGGGAGTTGTGGAGACCCAGTACTTC
TRBV28	TRBJ1-3	many	.	CASSWADSGNTIYF	TGTGCCAGCAGTTGGGCAGACTCTGGAAACACCATATATTTT
TRBV27	TRBJ2-3	many	TRBD2	CASNLSGRGTDTQYF	TGTGCCAGCAACCTTAGCGGGAGGGGCACAGATACGCAGTATTTT
TRBV9	TRBJ2-7	few	.	CASSARTPSYEQYF	TGTGCCAGCAGCGCACGGACACCATCCTACGAGCAGTACTTC
TRBV24-1	TRBJ2-3	few	TRBD1	CATSRQGTADTQYF	TGTGCCACCAGCCGACAGGGAACCGCAGATACGCAGTATTTT
TRBV20-1	TRBJ2-1	.	.	CSARARTSSYNEQFF	TGCAGTGCTAGAGCCCGAACGAGCTCCTACAATGAGCAGTTCTTC
TRBV2	TRBJ2-1	many	TRBD2	CASSDRGSSYNEQFF	TGTGCCAGCAGTGATCGCGGGAGCTCCTACAATGAGCAGTTCTTC
TRBV20-1	TRBJ1-4	few	.	CSATHTGPSGVKLFF	TGCAGTGCTACCCATACAGGGCCATCCGGGGTAAAACTGTTTTTT
TRBV5-1	TRBJ2-1	few	.	CASSLRVSRADQGEQFF	TGTGCCAGCAGCCTGCGGGTTAGCCGGGCTGATCAGGGTGAGCAGTTCTTC
TRBV11-1	TRBJ2-7	many	.	CASSLSLSRQYPYEQYF	TGTGCCAGCAGCTTATCACTTTCGCGACAGTACCCCTACGAGCAGTACTTC
TRBV7-3	TRBJ1-1	many	.	CASSATRGGTEAFF	TGTGCCAGCAGCGCAACCAGGGGCGGGACTGAAGCTTTCTTT
TRBV28	TRBJ1-4	many	.	CASSLFRGEKLFF	TGTGCCAGCAGTTTATTTAGGGGAGAAAAACTGTTTTTT
TRBV14	TRBJ2-7	many	.	CASSSTGTPYEQYF	TGTGCCAGCAGCTCGACCGGGACTCCGTACGAGCAGTACTTC
TRBV2	TRBJ2-7	.	.	CASRDFRRSQYF	TGTGCCAGCAGGGACTTCCGACGGAGCCAGTACTTC
TRBV11-2	TRBJ2-7	.	TRBD1	CASSQGQGDPSYEQYF	TGTGCCAGCAGCCAGGGTCAGGGGGACCCCTCCTACGAGCAGTACTTC
TRBV10-3	TRBJ2-3	.	TRBD2	CAIKALADTDTQYF	TGTGCCATCAAGGCGCTAGCGGACACAGATACGCAGTATTTT